The sequence of this T cell receptor (beta chain) was determined in a study of blood T cell repertoires in COVID-19 (dated by TCRdb to 2020 to 2021). At the level of the whole study: Samples covering the acute and convalescent phases of COVID-19 were provided by collaborators in the United States, Italy and Spain. Nearly every sample came with metadata listing a de-identified subject ID, COVID-19 status, age in years and sex. The samples were drawn from two sources: the first 160 participants of the ongoing ImmuneRACE study, and some 1,300 subjects contributed by 6 global collaborators. The material from the prospective study consisted of cDNA or gDNA derived from T cells, B-cell-depleted T cells, or PBMCs. The repertoires were released in a freely available public database intended as a resource for research on the immune response to SARS-CoV-2. Deeply sampled blood TCRbeta repertoires from subjects exposed to, actively infected with, or recovered from COVID-19 were included in the dataset. HLA class I and class II types, where available, came from metadata supplied by the sample provider rather than from assay-based typing. The research as a whole found: How much clinical and demographic metadata was included differed by source and by participant, and the metadata was provided uncurated.

Turning to this clone: Its antigen target is currently unknown. The sample holds no much larger clone one base away, and base qualities are not on file.

The collaborating institutions used their own protocols to collect whole blood in K2EDTA tubes. Collaborator samples were shipped for TCRbeta analysis as frozen whole blood, isolated PBMCs, or DNA extracted from either sample type. The immunoSEQ Assay, a bias-controlled multiplex PCR, was used to amplify TCRbeta CDR3 regions from genomic DNA. The paper's processing steps were these. Nucleated cell counts per sample were estimated from amplification of reference gene primers within the assay. Sequence reads were collapsed and filtered to measure the absolute abundance of every unique TCRbeta CDR3 rearrangement. For each sample, productive Simpson clonality was calculated as the square root of Simpson's diversity index across productive rearrangements. TCRdb's version of the immuneACCESS table is confined to in-frame rearrangements and falls short of the full clone set. An unresolved V gene accounts for under half of the shortfall where checked; the remainder is of unknown origin. Clonal size and the V and J genes are those of that table, whereas D and trimming came from the DNA. In all, the sample holds about 160,000 clones, and 80% to 90% of those were seen once. The top ten constitute 3% to 4% of the sample.

V gives up 3 bases and J gives up 4 bases, and the segment between their germline ends measures 15 bases. CDR3 length: 16 amino acids, cysteine to phenylalanine. Of all the DNA, just the CDR3 is kept, 48 bases in frame from base 1. According to the germline V gene (reference sequence), CDR1 reads MNHEY and CDR2 reads SMNVEV. The chain employs TRBV27 and TRBJ2-2; TRBD1 might be the D gene, on 5 matching bases. This sequence was found in a woman between 65 and 79 years old with acute or convalescent COVID-19. The sample consisted of peripheral blood. The sequenced DNA: TGTGCCAGCAGTTTCGGCCAGGGAAGGCTCACCGGGGAGCTGTTTTTT. Its amino acids are CASSFGQGRLTGELFF.